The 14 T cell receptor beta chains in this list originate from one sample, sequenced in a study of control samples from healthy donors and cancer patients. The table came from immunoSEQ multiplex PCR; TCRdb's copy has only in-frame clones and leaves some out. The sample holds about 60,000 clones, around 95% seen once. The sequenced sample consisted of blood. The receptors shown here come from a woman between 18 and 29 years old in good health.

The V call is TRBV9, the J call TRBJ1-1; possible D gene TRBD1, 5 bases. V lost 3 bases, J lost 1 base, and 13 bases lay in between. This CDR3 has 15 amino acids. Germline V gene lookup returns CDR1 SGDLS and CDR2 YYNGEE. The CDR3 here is CASSAWGTGNTEAFF. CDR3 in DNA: TGTGCCAGCAGCGCGTGGGGGACGGGGAACACTGAAGCTTTCTTT.

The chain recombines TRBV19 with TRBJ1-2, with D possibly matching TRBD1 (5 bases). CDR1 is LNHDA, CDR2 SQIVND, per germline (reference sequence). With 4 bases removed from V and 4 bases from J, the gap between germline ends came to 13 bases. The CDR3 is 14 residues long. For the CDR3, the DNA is TGTGCCAGTAGTAACCGGGACCGCGGCTATGGCTACACCTTC. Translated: CASSNRDRGYGYTF.

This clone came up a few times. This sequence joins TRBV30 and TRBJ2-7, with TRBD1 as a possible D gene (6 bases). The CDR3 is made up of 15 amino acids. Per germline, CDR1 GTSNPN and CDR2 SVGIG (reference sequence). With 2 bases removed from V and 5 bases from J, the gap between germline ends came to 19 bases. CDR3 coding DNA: TGTGCCTGGAGTACTCTACGACAGGTGAGGAACGAGCAGTACTTC. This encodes CAWSTLRQVRNEQYF.

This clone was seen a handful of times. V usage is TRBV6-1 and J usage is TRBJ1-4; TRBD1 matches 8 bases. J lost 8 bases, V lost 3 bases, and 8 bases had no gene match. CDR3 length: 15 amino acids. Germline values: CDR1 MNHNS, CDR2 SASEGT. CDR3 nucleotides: TGTGCCAGCAGTGAGGGCACAGGGGGTGGGGAAAAACTGTTTTTT. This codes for CASSEGTGGGEKLFF.

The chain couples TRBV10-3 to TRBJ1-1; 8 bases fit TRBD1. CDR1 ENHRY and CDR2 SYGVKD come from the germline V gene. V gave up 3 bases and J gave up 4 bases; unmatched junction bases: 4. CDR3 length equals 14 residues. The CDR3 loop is CAISDRTGSTEAFF. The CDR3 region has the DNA TGTGCCATCAGTGATAGGACAGGGAGCACTGAAGCTTTCTTT.

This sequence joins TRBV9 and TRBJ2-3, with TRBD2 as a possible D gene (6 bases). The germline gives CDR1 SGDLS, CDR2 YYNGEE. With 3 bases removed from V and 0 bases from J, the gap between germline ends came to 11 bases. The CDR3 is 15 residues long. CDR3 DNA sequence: TGTGCCAGCAGCGCATCCGGAGGGAGCACAGATACGCAGTATTTT. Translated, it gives CASSASGGSTDTQYF.

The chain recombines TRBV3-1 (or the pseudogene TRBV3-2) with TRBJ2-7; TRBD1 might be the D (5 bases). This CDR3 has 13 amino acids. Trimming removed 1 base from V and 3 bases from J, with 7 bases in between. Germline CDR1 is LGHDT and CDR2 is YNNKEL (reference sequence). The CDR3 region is CASSQGQNYEQYF. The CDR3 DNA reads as TGTGCCAGCAGCCAAGGACAGAACTACGAGCAGTACTTC.

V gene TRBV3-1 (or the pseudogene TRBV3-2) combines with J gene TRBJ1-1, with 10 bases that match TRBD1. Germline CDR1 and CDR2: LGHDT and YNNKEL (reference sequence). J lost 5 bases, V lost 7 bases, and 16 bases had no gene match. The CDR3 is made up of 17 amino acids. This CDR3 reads CASTPDRGTQVSTEAFF. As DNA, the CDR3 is TGTGCCAGCACCCCGGACAGGGGGACCCAAGTCTCAACTGAAGCTTTCTTT.

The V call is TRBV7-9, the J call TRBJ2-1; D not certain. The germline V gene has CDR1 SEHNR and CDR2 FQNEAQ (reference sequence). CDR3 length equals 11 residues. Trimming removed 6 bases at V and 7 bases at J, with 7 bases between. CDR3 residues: CASSPVNEQFF. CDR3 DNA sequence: TGTGCCAGCAGTCCGGTGAATGAGCAGTTCTTC.

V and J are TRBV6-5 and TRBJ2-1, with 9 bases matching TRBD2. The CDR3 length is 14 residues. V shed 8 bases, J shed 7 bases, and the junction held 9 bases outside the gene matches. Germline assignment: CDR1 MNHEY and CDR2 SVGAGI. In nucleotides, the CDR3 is TGTGCCAGCGAGGGGACTAGCCACATAAATGAGCAGTTCTTC. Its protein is CASEGTSHINEQFF.

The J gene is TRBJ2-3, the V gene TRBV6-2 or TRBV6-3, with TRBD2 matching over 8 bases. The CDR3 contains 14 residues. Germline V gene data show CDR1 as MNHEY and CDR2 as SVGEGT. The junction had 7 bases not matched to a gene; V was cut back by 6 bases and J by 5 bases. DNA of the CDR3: TGTGCCAGCAGCCTGACTAGCGCCCTAGATACGCAGTATTTT. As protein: CASSLTSALDTQYF.

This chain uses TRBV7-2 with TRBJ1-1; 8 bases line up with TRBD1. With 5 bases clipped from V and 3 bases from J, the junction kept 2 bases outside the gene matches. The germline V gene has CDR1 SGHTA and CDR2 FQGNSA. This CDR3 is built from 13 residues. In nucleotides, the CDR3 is TGTGCCAGCAGCCCACAGGGGGACACTGAAGCTTTCTTT. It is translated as CASSPQGDTEAFF. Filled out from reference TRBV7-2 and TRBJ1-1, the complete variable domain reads GAGVSQSPSNKVTEKGKDVELRCDPISGHTALYWYRQSLGQGLEFLIYFQGNSAPDKSGLPSDRFSAERTGGSVSTLTIQRTQQEDSAVYLCASSPQGDTEAFFGQGTRLTVV.

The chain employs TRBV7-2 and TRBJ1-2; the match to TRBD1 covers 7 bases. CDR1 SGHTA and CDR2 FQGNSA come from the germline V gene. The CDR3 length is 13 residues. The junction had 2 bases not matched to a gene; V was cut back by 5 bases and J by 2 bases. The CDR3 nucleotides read TGTGCCAGCAGCCAGGGACAGAACTATGGCTACACCTTC. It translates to CASSQGQNYGYTF.

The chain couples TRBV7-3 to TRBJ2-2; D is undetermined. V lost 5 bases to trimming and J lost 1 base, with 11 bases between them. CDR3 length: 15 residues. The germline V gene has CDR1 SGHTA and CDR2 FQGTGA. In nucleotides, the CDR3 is TGTGCCAGCAGCCTCCCGGGTCGGAACACCGGGGAGCTGTTTTTT. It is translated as CASSLPGRNTGELFF.